This T cell receptor (beta chain) is drawn from a study of T cells in Graves' hyperthyroidism and ophthalmopathy. The table lists this clonotype with many counts. Per the germline V gene, CDR1 is DFQATT and CDR2 is SNEGSKA (reference sequence). This CDR3 spans 12 amino acids. V lost 4 bases, J lost 2 bases, and 9 bases lay in between. RNA transcripts yielded amplified TCR beta CDR3 regions. With the HTBI primer set, the TCR CDR3 went through a first round of RT-PCR. TCRdb re-called the multiplex PCR reads through MiXCR, storing one row per CDR3 protein. The table includes 280,000 or so distinct CDR3 sequences, roughly 15% detected once.

The chain combines TRBV20-1 with TRBJ2-7; D assignment may be TRBD1 or TRBD2 (5 bases each). This sequence originates from a woman in her 50s with Graves' hyperthyroidism that later progressed to Graves' ophthalmopathy. Specimen: blood. CDR3 protein: CSAKKGPYEQYF. In nucleotides, the CDR3 is TGCAGTGCTAAAAAGGGACCCTACGAGCAGTACTTC.